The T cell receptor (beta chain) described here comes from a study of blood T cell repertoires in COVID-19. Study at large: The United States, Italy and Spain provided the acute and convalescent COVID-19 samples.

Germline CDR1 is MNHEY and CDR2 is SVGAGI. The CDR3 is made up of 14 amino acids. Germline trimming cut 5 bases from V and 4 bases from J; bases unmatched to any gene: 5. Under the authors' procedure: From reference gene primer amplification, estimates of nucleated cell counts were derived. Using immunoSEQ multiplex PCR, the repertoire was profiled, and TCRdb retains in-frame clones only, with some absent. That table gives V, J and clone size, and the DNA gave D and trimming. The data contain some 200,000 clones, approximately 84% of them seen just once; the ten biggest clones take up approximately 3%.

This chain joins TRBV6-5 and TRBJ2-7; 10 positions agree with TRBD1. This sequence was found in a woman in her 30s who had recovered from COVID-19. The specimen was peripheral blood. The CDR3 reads CASSLTGGAYEQYF. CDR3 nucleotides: TGTGCCAGCAGTCTGACAGGGGGCGCGTACGAGCAGTACTTC.